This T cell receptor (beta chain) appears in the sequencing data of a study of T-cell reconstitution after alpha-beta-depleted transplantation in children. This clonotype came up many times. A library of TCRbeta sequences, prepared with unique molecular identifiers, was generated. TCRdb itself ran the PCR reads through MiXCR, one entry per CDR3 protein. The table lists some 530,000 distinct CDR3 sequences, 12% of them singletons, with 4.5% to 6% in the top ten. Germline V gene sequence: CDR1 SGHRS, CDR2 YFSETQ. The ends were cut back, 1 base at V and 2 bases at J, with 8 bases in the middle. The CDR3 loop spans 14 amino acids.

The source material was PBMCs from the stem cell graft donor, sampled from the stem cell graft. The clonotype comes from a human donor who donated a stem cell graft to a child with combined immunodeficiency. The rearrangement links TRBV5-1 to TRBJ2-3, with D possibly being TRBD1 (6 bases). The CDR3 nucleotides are TGCGCCAGCAGCTTGTGGACAGACACAGATACGCAGTATTTT. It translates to CASSLWTDTDTQYF.